This is a list of T cell receptor beta chains from one sample in a study of blood T cells in healthy people across ages. TCRdb re-derived calls from the 5' RACE reads in MiXCR, one entry per CDR3 protein. The sample has some 930,000 distinct CDR3 sequences, almost 30% seen once. This sample was shared with a second study, whose subject was T cells of mothers and their children.

Material: blood. The receptors shown here come from a middle-aged woman in good health. Both conserved end residues are part of each CDR3. The D gene is left open where the match is weak. For some rows the clone size is stated as once, few or many, or as a class when expanded; others skip it.

d_call | j_call | clone_size | v_call | cdr3_nt | cdr3_aa
NA | TRBJ1-6 | few | TRBV27 | TGTGCCAGCGGGACGAGTAATTCACCCCTCCACTTT | CASGTSNSPLHF
TRBD2 | TRBJ2-7 | many | TRBV4-1 | TGCGCCAGCAGCCAATTTACTAGCGGGGGTTCCTACGAGCAGTACTTC | CASSQFTSGGSYEQYF
TRBD1 | TRBJ1-3 | NA | TRBV5-8 | TGTGCCAGCAGCGCGGGACAGGGAGCTGGAAACACCATATATTTT | CASSAGQGAGNTIYF
NA | TRBJ2-6 | many | TRBV27 | TGTGCCAGCAGTTTAGGAACAGGGACTGGGGCCAACGTCCTGACTTTC | CASSLGTGTGANVLTF
NA | TRBJ2-1 | many | TRBV4-2 | TGTGCCAGCAGCCAAGCGGGTCAGGATGAGCAGTTCTTC | CASSQAGQDEQFF
TRBD1 | TRBJ1-1 | few | TRBV7-8 | TGTGCCAGCAGCTTAACAGGGGATTACGCTGAAGCTTTCTTT | CASSLTGDYAEAFF
NA | TRBJ1-1 | few | TRBV20-1 | TGCAGTGCTAGACTTGGGGGGAGGGTAGCTGAAGCTTTCTTT | CSARLGGRVAEAFF
NA | TRBJ2-7 | many | TRBV20-1 | TGCAGTGCTAGAGTCTCTAGCTCCTACGAGCAGTACTTC | CSARVSSSYEQYF
NA | TRBJ2-3 | NA | TRBV7-2 | TGTGCCAGCAGCCCCCAATTTGGCAGAACAGATACGCAGTATTTT | CASSPQFGRTDTQYF
NA | TRBJ2-3 | many | TRBV11-2 | TGTGCCAGCAGCTTCGACGGCCCGTCGTATACGCAGTATTTT | CASSFDGPSYTQYF
NA | TRBJ1-2 | few | TRBV20-1 | TGCAGTGCTAGAGAGTCCGGGGGCGCTGATGGCTACACCTTC | CSARESGGADGYTF
TRBD1 | TRBJ2-1 | NA | TRBV6-2/TRBV6-3 | TGTGCCAGCAGTTACTCAGGGACAGGGTTTGGTGAGCAGTTCTTC | CASSYSGTGFGEQFF
TRBD1 | TRBJ1-1 | few | TRBV6-2/TRBV6-3 | TGTGCCAGCAGCTCCCGACAGGGTCTAAGTACTGAAGCTTTCTTT | CASSSRQGLSTEAFF
NA | TRBJ2-7 | NA | TRBV27 | TGTGCCAGCAGTCCCGGACATGGGTCCGAGCAGTACTTC | CASSPGHGSEQYF
TRBD1 | TRBJ2-1 | NA | TRBV13 | TGTGCCAGCAGCTTAGGCCTGGGACAGATCAACAATGAGCATTTCTTC | CASSLGLGQINNEHFF
NA | TRBJ2-5 | few | TRBV7-2 | TGTGCCAGCAGCTTACCGGCCCAAGAGACCCAGTACTTC | CASSLPAQETQYF
NA | TRBJ1-1 | NA | TRBV28 | TGTGCCAGCAGGGTCCGCAGGGATAGGAACACTGAAGCTTTCTTT | CASRVRRDRNTEAFF
TRBD1 | TRBJ2-7 | NA | TRBV28 | TGTGCCAGCAGTTTCCCAGGGACAGGGAGGTCCGAGCAGTACTTC | CASSFPGTGRSEQYF
NA | TRBJ2-7 | many | TRBV7-8 | TGTGCCAGCAGTCGAGGCAGGACAGATGCCTACGAGCAGTACTTC | CASSRGRTDAYEQYF
NA | TRBJ1-1 | NA | TRBV11-1 | TGTGCCAGCAGCCCCAAGACGGAACTCGAGAGGCGGAGGAGCTCCGAAGCTTTCTTT | CASSPKTELERRRSSEAFF
TRBD1 | TRBJ1-4 | NA | TRBV20-1 | TGCGGTGCTAGGGGACAGGGGGCTTCGGAAAAACTGTTTTTT | CGARGQGASEKLFF
NA | TRBJ1-6 | few | TRBV6-1 | TGTGCCAGCAGTGAAGCGGGGAGATGGTCCTATAATTCACCCCTCCACTTT | CASSEAGRWSYNSPLHF
TRBD1 | TRBJ2-7 | NA | TRBV19 | TGTGCCAGTAGTGGCCGGGACAGGGGGATTGCCTACGAGCGGTACTTC | CASSGRDRGIAYERYF
TRBD2 | TRBJ2-1 | NA | TRBV20-1 | TGCAGTGTTTTAAGTCCCGGACTAGCGGGAGTATACAATGAGCAGTTCTTC | CSVLSPGLAGVYNEQFF
NA | TRBJ1-1 | once | TRBV10-3 | TGTGCCATCAGTGGGGACGGGGGGAACACTGAAGCTTTCTTT | CAISGDGGNTEAFF
TRBD2 | TRBJ2-1 | NA | TRBV12-3/TRBV12-4 | TGTGCCAGCAGTTTAGCGCTAAGACTAGCGGGGAACAATGAGCAGTTCTTC | CASSLALRLAGNNEQFF
NA | TRBJ2-7 | many | TRBV7-9 | TGTGCCAGCAGCTGGACAAATAACTACGAGCAGTACTTC | CASSWTNNYEQYF
TRBD1 | TRBJ1-2 | many | TRBV12-3/TRBV12-4 | TGTGCCAGCAGTTTAGGACAGGGGGGATACTATGGCTACACCTTC | CASSLGQGGYYGYTF
NA | TRBJ1-5 | NA | TRBV12-3/TRBV12-4 | TGTGCCAGCAGTTCGAGAAGGTTCGGCAATCAGCCCCAGCATTTT | CASSSRRFGNQPQHF
TRBD2 | TRBJ2-1 | many | TRBV19 | TGTGCCAGTAGTACCGGGGGGGCAGGAAGGGAGCAGTTCTTC | CASSTGGAGREQFF
NA | TRBJ2-3 | few | TRBV24-1 | TGTGCCACCAATGGAGAGTCGAAGGCAGATACGCAGTATTTT | CATNGESKADTQYF
NA | TRBJ2-7 | many | TRBV5-1 | TGCGCCAGCAGCTTGTGGGGGTCTTACGAGCAGTACTTC | CASSLWGSYEQYF
TRBD1 | TRBJ1-1 | few | TRBV7-9 | TGTGCCAGCAGCTTAGCAACAGGGGACACTGAAGCTTTCTTT | CASSLATGDTEAFF
NA | TRBJ1-4 | NA | TRBV5-1 | TGCGCCAGCAGCTTGGGGATAGGCGGTGAAAAACTGTTTTTT | CASSLGIGGEKLFF
TRBD2 | TRBJ2-5 | few | TRBV7-2 | TGTGCCAGCAGCTCGCACACGGGCGGGGGGGTGGAGACCCAGTACTTC | CASSSHTGGGVETQYF
NA | TRBJ2-4 | NA | TRBV6-5 | TGTGCCAGCAGTTACTACCCTGGGAACATTCAGTACTTC | CASSYYPGNIQYF
NA | TRBJ1-2 | NA | TRBV5-1 | TGCGCCAGCAGCCCGGGATGGAGGGCTGACTATGGCTACACCTTC | CASSPGWRADYGYTF
TRBD2 | TRBJ2-1 | few | TRBV20-1 | TGCAGTTCTGGAGCAGGCGGGGGGTACAATGAGCAGTTCTTC | CSSGAGGGYNEQFF
NA | TRBJ1-2 | NA | TRBV12-3/TRBV12-4 | TGTGCCTGCAGTGGGGGAGGAAAGGGCGACTATGGCTACACCTTC | CACSGGGKGDYGYTF
TRBD1 | TRBJ2-1 | many | TRBV7-3 | TGTGCCAGCAGCAACCCGGGACAGGGTATTATCAATGAGCAGTTCTTC | CASSNPGQGIINEQFF
NA | TRBJ2-5 | few | TRBV6-5 | TGTGCCAGCAGTTTTGGCAGCCTTCAAGAGACCCAGTACTTC | CASSFGSLQETQYF
NA | TRBJ2-7 | NA | TRBV20-1 | TGCAGTGCTAGAGATAGACAGGAGCCCCGTCCCTACGAGCAGTACTTC | CSARDRQEPRPYEQYF
NA | TRBJ2-1 | many | TRBV5-1 | TGCGCCACCTCCACCACCGCGGCCTCCTACAATGAGCAGTTCTTC | CATSTTAASYNEQFF
NA | TRBJ2-5 | few | TRBV3-1 | TGTGCCAGCAGCCAAGAGACAGGCCCTAAGGCCCAGTACTTC | CASSQETGPKAQYF
NA | TRBJ2-1 | many | TRBV6-5 | TGTGCCAGCAGTTGGGACGGCCCCTACAATGAGCAGTTCTTC | CASSWDGPYNEQFF
NA | TRBJ2-7 | many | TRBV29-1 | TGCAGCGTGGCTCCCGGGGGCGTCGAGCAGTACTTC | CSVAPGGVEQYF
NA | TRBJ1-5 | few | TRBV6-1 | TGTGCCAGCAGTTTGGACGGGACATTCGGCAATCAGCCCCAGCATTTT | CASSLDGTFGNQPQHF
TRBD2 | TRBJ2-5 | few | TRBV5-1 | TGCGCCAGCAGCACCAAGGGAGGGTACCAAGAGACCCAGTACTTC | CASSTKGGYQETQYF
NA | TRBJ2-4 | many | TRBV29-1 | TGCAGCGGGGGTCTAGCACCTGGAGAGCAGTACTTC | CSGGLAPGEQYF
TRBD2 | TRBJ2-1 | NA | TRBV24-1 | TGTGCCACCAGTGAGGGACTAGCGGTATACAATGAGCAGTTCTTC | CATSEGLAVYNEQFF
NA | TRBJ2-5 | NA | TRBV28 | TGTGCCAGCAGGTTAACCAGACAGAGCGAGACCCAGTACTTC | CASRLTRQSETQYF
NA | TRBJ2-7 | NA | TRBV21-1 | TGTGCCAGCAGCAAAGGGAGAAAAGTACCCTACGAGCAGTACTTC | CASSKGRKVPYEQYF
NA | TRBJ2-1 | few | TRBV28 | TGTGCCAGCACCCCGGACAGCGGCGATGAGCAGTTCTTC | CASTPDSGDEQFF
TRBD2 | TRBJ2-1 | NA | TRBV20-1 | TGCAGTGAAGCGGGGCAAAACTCCTACAATGAGCAGTTCTTC | CSEAGQNSYNEQFF
TRBD1 | TRBJ1-1 | few | TRBV7-8 | TGTGCCAGCAGTCCGGGACAGGGAGGCCCTGAAGCTTTCTTT | CASSPGQGGPEAFF
NA | TRBJ2-1 | few | TRBV6-2/TRBV6-3 | TGTGCCAGCAGCCCCTACGAAGGGGAAGTTGAGCAGTTCTTC | CASSPYEGEVEQFF
NA | TRBJ2-2 | NA | TRBV7-9 | TGTGCCAGTAGCTTAGAGCACACCGGGGAGCTGTTTTTT | CASSLEHTGELFF
TRBD1 | TRBJ1-4 | few | TRBV7-2 | TGTGCCAGCAGGCTGGACAGGGGGAATGAAAAACTGTTTTTT | CASRLDRGNEKLFF
TRBD1 | TRBJ2-3 | few | TRBV7-2 | TGTGCCAGCAGCGGGGGACAGGGGACCACAGATACGCAGTATTTT | CASSGGQGTTDTQYF
NA | TRBJ2-7 | many | TRBV6-5 | TGTGCCAGCAGTTACTCGGGGGGTTTTGTTGGGTACGAGCAGTACTTC | CASSYSGGFVGYEQYF